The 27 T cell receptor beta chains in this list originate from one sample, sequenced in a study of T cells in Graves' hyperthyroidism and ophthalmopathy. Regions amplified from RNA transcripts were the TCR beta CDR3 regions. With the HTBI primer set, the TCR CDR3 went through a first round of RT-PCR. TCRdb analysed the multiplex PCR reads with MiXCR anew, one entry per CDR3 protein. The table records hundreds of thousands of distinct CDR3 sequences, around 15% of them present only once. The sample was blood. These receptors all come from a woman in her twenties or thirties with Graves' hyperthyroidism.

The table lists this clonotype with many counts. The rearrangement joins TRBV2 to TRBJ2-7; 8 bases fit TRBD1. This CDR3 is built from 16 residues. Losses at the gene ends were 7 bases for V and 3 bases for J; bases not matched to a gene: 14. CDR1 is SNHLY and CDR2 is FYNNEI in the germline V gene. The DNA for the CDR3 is TGTGCCAGCAAGCTGTGGCCGGGACAGGACTACTACGAGCAGTACTTC. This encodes CASKLWPGQDYYEQYF.

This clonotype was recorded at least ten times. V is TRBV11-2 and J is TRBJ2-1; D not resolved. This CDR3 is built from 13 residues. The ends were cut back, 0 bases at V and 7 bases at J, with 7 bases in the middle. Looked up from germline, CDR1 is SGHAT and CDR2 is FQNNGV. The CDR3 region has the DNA TGTGCCAGCAGCTTAGATCGCGGTAATGAGCAGTTCTTC. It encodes CASSLDRGNEQFF. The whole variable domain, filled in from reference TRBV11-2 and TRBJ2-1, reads EAGVAQSPRYKIIEKRQSVAFWCNPISGHATLYWYQQILGQGPKLLIQFQNNGVVDDSQLPKDRFSAERLKGVDSTLKIQPAKLEDSAVYLCASSLDRGNEQFFGPGTRLTVL.

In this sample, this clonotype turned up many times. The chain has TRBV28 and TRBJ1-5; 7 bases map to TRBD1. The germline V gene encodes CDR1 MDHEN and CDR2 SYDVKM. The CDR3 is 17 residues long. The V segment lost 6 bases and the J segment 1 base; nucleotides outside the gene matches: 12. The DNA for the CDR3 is TGTGCCAGCAGCCCCTTACCAGGGGGAAGGAGCAATCAGCCCCAGCATTTT. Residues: CASSPLPGGRSNQPQHF.

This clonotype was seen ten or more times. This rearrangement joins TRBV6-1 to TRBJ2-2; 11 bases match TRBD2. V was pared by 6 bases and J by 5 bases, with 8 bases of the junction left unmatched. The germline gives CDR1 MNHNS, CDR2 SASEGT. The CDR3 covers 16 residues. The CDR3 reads CASSLPGTSGTGELFF. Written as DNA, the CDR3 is TGTGCCAGCAGCCTCCCAGGGACTAGCGGAACCGGGGAGCTGTTTTTT.

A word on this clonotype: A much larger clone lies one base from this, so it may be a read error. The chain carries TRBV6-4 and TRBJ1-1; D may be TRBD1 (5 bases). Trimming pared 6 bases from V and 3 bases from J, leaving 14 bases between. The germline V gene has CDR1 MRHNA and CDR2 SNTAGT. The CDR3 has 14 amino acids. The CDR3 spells CASSTGAGDTEAFF. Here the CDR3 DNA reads TGTGCCAGCAGCACGGGAGCGGGGGACACTGAAGCTTTCTTT.

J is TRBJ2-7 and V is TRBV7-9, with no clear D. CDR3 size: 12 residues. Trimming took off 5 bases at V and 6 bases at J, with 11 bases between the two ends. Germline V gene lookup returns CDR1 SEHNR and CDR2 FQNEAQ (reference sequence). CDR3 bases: TGTGCCAGCAGCCAAGGGATGGGCGAGCAGTACTTC. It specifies CASSQGMGEQYF.

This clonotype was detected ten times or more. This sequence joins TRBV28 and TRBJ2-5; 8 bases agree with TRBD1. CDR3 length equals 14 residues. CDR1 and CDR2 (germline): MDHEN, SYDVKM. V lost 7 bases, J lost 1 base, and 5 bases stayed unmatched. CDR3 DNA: TGTGCCAGCACCCAGGACAGGGCCCAAGAGACCCAGTACTTC. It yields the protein CASTQDRAQETQYF.

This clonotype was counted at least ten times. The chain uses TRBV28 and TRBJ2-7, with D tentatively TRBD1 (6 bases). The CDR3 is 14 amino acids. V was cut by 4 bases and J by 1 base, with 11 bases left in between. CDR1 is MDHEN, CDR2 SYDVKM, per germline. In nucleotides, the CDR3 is TGTGCCAGCAGTTCGCGACAGGTTTCCTACGAGCAGTACTTC. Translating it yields CASSSRQVSYEQYF.

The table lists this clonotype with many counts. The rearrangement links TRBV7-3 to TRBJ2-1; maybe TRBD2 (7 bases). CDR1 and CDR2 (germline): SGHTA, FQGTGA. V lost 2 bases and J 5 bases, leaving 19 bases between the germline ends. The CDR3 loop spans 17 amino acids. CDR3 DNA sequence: TGTGCCAGCAGCTTAGGGGGAGGGGGACGGGGGCACAATGAGCAGTTCTTC. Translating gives CASSLGGGGRGHNEQFF.

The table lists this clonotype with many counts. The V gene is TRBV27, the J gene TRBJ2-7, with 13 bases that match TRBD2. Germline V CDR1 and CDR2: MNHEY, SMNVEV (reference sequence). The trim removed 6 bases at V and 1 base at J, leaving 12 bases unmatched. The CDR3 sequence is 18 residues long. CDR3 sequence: CASSSLAGGIMGSYEQYF. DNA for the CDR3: TGTGCCAGCAGCTCACTAGCGGGAGGGATCATGGGGTCCTACGAGCAGTACTTC.

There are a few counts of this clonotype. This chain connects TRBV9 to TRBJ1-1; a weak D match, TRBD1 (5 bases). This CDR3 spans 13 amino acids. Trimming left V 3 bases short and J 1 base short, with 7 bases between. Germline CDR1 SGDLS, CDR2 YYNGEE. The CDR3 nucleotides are TGTGCCAGCAGCGACAGGTGGAACACTGAAGCTTTCTTT. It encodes CASSDRWNTEAFF. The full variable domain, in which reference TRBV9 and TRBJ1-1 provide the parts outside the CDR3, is DSGVTQTPKHLITATGQRVTLRCSPRSGDLSVYWYQQSLDQGLQFLIQYYNGEERAKGNILERFSAQQFPDLHSELNLSSLELGDSALYFCASSDRWNTEAFFGQGTRLTVV.

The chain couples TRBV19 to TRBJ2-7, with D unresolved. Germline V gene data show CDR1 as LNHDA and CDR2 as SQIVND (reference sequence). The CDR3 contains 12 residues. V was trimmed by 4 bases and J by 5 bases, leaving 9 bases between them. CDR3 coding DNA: TGTGCCAGTAGTAATTTCGACGACGAGCAGTACTTC. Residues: CASSNFDDEQYF.

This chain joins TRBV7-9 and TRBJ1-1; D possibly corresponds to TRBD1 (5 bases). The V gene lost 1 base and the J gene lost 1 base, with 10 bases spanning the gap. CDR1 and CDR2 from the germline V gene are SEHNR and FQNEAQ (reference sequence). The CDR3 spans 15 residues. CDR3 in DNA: TGTGCCAGCAGCTTAGGATGGGGGTGGAACACTGAAGCTTTCTTT. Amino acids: CASSLGWGWNTEAFF.

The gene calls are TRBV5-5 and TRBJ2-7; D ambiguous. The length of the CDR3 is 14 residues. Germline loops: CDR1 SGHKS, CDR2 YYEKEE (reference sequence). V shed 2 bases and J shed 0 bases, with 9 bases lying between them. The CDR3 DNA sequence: TGTGCCAGCAGCTTAACACGTGACTCCTACGAGCAGTACTTC. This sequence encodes CASSLTRDSYEQYF.

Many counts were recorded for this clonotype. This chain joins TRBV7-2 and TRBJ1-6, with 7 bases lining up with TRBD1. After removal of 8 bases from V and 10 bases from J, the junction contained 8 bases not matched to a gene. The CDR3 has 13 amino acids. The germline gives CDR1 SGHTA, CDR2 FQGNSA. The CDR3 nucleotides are TGTGCCAGCTCGGGACAGATCCTATCACCCCTCCACTTT. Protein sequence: CASSGQILSPLHF.

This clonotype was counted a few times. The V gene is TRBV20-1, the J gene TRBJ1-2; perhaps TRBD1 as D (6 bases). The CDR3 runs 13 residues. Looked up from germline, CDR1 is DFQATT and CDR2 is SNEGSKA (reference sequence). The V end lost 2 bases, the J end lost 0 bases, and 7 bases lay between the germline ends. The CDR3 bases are TGCAGTGCTAGAAGGGGGTCTAACTATGGCTACACCTTC. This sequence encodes CSARRGSNYGYTF.

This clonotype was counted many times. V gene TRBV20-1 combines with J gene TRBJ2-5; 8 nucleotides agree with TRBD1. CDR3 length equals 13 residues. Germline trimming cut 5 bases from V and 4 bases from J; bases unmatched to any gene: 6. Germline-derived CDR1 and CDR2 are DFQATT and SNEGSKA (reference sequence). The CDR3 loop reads CSAPPGGRETQYF. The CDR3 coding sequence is TGCAGTGCTCCGCCAGGGGGCCGAGAGACCCAGTACTTC.

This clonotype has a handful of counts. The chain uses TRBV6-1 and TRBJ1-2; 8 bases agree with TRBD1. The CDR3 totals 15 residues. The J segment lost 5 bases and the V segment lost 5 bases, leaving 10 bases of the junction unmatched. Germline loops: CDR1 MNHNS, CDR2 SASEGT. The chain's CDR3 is CASSRTGGEGYGYTF. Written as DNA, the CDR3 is TGTGCCAGCAGTAGAACAGGGGGAGAGGGGTATGGCTACACCTTC.

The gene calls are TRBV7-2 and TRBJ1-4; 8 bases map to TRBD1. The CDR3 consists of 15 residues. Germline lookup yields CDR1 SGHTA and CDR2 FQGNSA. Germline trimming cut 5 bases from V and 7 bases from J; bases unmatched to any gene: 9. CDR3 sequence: CASSPRHRGFEKLFF. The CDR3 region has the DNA TGTGCCAGCAGCCCGCGCCACAGGGGGTTTGAAAAACTGTTTTTT. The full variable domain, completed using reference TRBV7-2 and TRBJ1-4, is GAGVSQSPSNKVTEKGKDVELRCDPISGHTALYWYRQSLGQGLEFLIYFQGNSAPDKSGLPSDRFSAERTGGSVSTLTIQRTQQEDSAVYLCASSPRHRGFEKLFFGSGTQLSVL.

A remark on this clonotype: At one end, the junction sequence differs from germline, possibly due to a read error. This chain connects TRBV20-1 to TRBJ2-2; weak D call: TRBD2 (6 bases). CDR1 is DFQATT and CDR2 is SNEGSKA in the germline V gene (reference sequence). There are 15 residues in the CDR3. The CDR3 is CSARVAGRNTEELFF. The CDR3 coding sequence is TGCAGTGCTAGGGTGGCAGGGAGGAACACCGAGGAGCTGTTTTTT.

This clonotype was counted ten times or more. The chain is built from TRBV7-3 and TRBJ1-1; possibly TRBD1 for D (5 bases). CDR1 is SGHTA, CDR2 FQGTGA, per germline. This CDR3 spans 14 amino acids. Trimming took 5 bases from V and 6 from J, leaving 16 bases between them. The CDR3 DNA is TGTGCCAGCAGCCCCGCTGGGGGGAAGGCTGAAGCTTTCTTT. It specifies CASSPAGGKAEAFF.

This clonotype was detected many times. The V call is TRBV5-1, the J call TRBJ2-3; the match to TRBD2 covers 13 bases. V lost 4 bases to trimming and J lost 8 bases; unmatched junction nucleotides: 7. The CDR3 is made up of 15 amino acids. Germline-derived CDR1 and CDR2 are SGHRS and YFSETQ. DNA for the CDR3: TGCGCCAGCAGCAGGTCAGGACTAGCGGGAGCTACGCAGTATTTT. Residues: CASSRSGLAGATQYF.

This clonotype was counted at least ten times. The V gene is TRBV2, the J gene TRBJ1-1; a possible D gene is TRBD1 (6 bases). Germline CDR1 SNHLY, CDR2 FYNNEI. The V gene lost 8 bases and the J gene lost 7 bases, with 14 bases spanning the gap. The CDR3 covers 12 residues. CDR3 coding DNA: TGTGCCAGCCATCAAGGGGGAGGTGAAGCTTTCTTT. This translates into CASHQGGGEAFF.

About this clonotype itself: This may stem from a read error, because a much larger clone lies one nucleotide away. The CDR3 sequence is CVSTIQGAKRTGELFF. In nucleotides, the CDR3 is TGTGTCAGCACCATACAGGGGGCGAAGAGGACCGGGGAGCTGTTTTTT. This chain connects TRBV12-3 or TRBV12-4 to TRBJ2-2, with 9 bases matching TRBD1. The CDR3 contains 16 residues.

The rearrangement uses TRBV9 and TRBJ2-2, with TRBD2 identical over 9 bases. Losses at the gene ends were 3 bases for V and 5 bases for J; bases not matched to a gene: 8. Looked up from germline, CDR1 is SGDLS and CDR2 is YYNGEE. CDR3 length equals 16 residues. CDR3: CASSDLAGSGTGELFF. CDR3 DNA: TGTGCCAGCAGCGATCTAGCGGGAAGTGGGACCGGGGAGCTGTTTTTT.

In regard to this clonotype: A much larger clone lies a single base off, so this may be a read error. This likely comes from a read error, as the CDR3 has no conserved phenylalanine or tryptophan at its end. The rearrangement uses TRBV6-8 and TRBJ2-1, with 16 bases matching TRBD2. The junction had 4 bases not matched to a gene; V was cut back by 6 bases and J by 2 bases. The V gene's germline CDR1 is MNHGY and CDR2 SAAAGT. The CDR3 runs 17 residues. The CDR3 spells CASRGLAGGETYNEQFL. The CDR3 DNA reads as TGTGCCAGCAGGGGACTAGCGGGAGGGGAAACCTACAATGAGCAGTTCCTC.

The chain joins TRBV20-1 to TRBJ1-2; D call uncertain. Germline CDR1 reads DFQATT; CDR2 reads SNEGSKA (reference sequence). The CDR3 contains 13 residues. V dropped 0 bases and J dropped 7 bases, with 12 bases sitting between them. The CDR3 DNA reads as TGCAGTGCTAGAGAAAGAGGGTGGGGTGGCTACACCTTC. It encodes CSARERGWGGYTF.